Listed below are T cell receptor beta chains from one sample, sequenced in a study of blood T cells in healthy people across ages. Using its own MiXCR run on the 5' RACE reads, TCRdb lists one record per CDR3 protein. The table has about 1.4 million distinct CDR3 sequences, approximately 59% seen once. The specimen was blood. The receptor set was obtained from a man between 18 and 29 years old in good health. Both conserved end residues are part of each CDR3. Fields, in order: J gene, clone size, D gene, V gene, CDR3 protein, CDR3 DNA. D genes are given only for firm matches. Expanded clones get a size class; other rows say once, few or many, or leave the size out.

J: TRBJ2-7; size: many; D: -; V: TRBV20-1; CDR3: CSATQGQGLGEQYF; DNA: TGCAGTGCTACACAAGGACAGGGACTAGGCGAGCAGTACTTC
J: TRBJ2-7; size: -; D: -; V: TRBV27; CDR3: CASSGDFSYEQYF; DNA: TGTGCCAGCAGTGGGGACTTTTCCTACGAGCAGTACTTC
J: TRBJ1-1; size: once; D: -; V: TRBV27; CDR3: CASRGSVGTEAFF; DNA: TGTGCCAGCAGGGGGAGTGTTGGAACTGAAGCTTTCTTT
J: TRBJ1-4; size: -; D: TRBD1; V: TRBV4-3; CDR3: CASSQDPYYPGQGTTNEKLFF; DNA: TGCGCCAGCAGCCAAGATCCCTACTACCCGGGACAGGGCACAACTAATGAAAAACTGTTTTTT
J: TRBJ2-7; size: -; D: -; V: TRBV28; CDR3: CASSFFSGYEQYF; DNA: TGTGCCAGCAGTTTCTTCTCCGGCTACGAGCAGTACTTC
J: TRBJ1-4; size: few; D: -; V: TRBV28; CDR3: CASSLEAGSHQISEKLFF; DNA: TGTGCCAGCAGTTTAGAGGCAGGGTCTCACCAAATATCGGAAAAACTGTTTTTT
J: TRBJ2-1; size: once; D: -; V: TRBV20-1; CDR3: CSARDERIYNEQFF; DNA: TGCAGTGCTAGAGACGAGCGAATCTACAATGAGCAGTTCTTC
J: TRBJ2-1; size: -; D: -; V: TRBV20-1; CDR3: CSASMASRRLLYNEQFF; DNA: TGCAGTGCTAGTATGGCTAGCAGACGACTACTTTACAATGAGCAGTTCTTC
J: TRBJ2-7; size: -; D: -; V: TRBV7-2; CDR3: CASTNTLGSYEQYF; DNA: TGTGCCAGCACCAACACCCTTGGCTCCTACGAGCAGTACTTC
J: TRBJ2-3; size: -; D: -; V: TRBV15; CDR3: CATSSYSDTQYF; DNA: TGTGCCACCAGCAGTTATTCAGATACGCAGTATTTT
J: TRBJ2-7; size: -; D: TRBD1; V: TRBV14; CDR3: CASSLRDRYFEQYF; DNA: TGTGCCAGCAGCCTCCGGGACAGGTATTTCGAGCAGTACTTC
J: TRBJ1-1; size: -; D: -; V: TRBV4-1; CDR3: CASSLRASTEAFF; DNA: TGCGCCAGCAGCCTTCGGGCCAGCACTGAAGCTTTCTTT
J: TRBJ2-7; size: -; D: -; V: TRBV4-2; CDR3: CASAPEFWNEQYF; DNA: TGTGCCAGCGCCCCTGAATTTTGGAACGAGCAGTACTTC
J: TRBJ2-7; size: -; D: -; V: TRBV2; CDR3: CASSDTGRGINEQYF; DNA: TGTGCCAGCAGTGATACAGGGAGGGGAATAAACGAGCAGTACTTC
J: TRBJ2-1; size: -; D: TRBD2; V: TRBV25-1; CDR3: CASMGTSGIEQFF; DNA: TGTGCCAGCATGGGGACTAGCGGGATTGAGCAGTTCTTC
J: TRBJ2-5; size: -; D: -; V: TRBV4-1; CDR3: CASSNGPLAKETQYF; DNA: TGCGCCAGCAGCAACGGACCCCTCGCGAAAGAGACCCAGTACTTC
J: TRBJ2-7; size: few; D: TRBD1; V: TRBV10-3; CDR3: CAISEDRDRDHEQYF; DNA: TGTGCCATCAGTGAAGATAGGGACAGGGACCACGAGCAGTACTTC
J: TRBJ1-5; size: few; D: -; V: TRBV12-3/TRBV12-4; CDR3: CASRSTGYSNQPQHF; DNA: TGTGCCAGCAGGTCTACAGGGTATAGCAATCAGCCCCAGCATTTT
J: TRBJ2-4; size: -; D: -; V: TRBV20-1; CDR3: CSAESGLSPQNIQYF; DNA: TGCAGTGCCGAGTCGGGCCTCTCACCCCAAAACATTCAGTACTTC
J: TRBJ2-7; size: -; D: -; V: TRBV7-9; CDR3: CASSPHRDRQKYEQYF; DNA: TGTGCCAGCAGCCCACACCGGGACCGCCAAAAATACGAGCAGTACTTC
J: TRBJ2-7; size: -; D: -; V: TRBV5-1; CDR3: CASSREDRSYEQYF; DNA: TGCGCCAGCAGCAGAGAGGACAGATCCTACGAGCAGTACTTC
J: TRBJ1-1; size: -; D: TRBD1; V: TRBV5-6; CDR3: CASSFDRVLTEAFF; DNA: TGTGCCAGCAGCTTCGACAGGGTTTTAACTGAAGCTTTCTTT
J: TRBJ2-1; size: -; D: -; V: TRBV4-1; CDR3: CASSQDRWGTYEQSF; DNA: TGCGCCAGCAGCCAAGACAGGTGGGGGACCTACGAGCAGTCCTTC
J: TRBJ2-3; size: -; D: -; V: TRBV20-1; CDR3: CSAIIPDTQYF; DNA: TGCAGTGCGATTATCCCAGATACGCAGTATTTT
J: TRBJ2-1; size: -; D: -; V: TRBV6-2/TRBV6-3; CDR3: CASSWGIGGNEQFF; DNA: TGTGCCAGCAGTTGGGGGATTGGGGGGAATGAGCAGTTCTTC
J: TRBJ2-5; size: -; D: -; V: TRBV29-1; CDR3: CSAVAPGDPTLETQYF; DNA: TGCAGCGCTGTGGCCCCCGGGGACCCTACCCTTGAGACCCAGTACTTC
J: TRBJ2-7; size: -; D: TRBD2; V: TRBV7-2; CDR3: CASTSTSGGFYEQYF; DNA: TGTGCCAGCACCTCCACTAGCGGGGGATTCTACGAGCAGTACTTC
J: TRBJ2-1; size: -; D: TRBD2; V: TRBV12-3/TRBV12-4; CDR3: CASRRLAGAIAQFF; DNA: TGTGCCAGCAGGAGACTAGCGGGAGCCATCGCGCAGTTCTTC
J: TRBJ2-7; size: few; D: -; V: TRBV4-1; CDR3: CASSQPFFGSEQYF; DNA: TGCGCCAGCAGCCAGCCCTTCTTTGGGAGCGAGCAGTACTTC
J: TRBJ2-1; size: -; D: TRBD1; V: TRBV7-9; CDR3: CASSSPSGGVSRNEQFF; DNA: TGTGCCAGCAGCTCGCCCTCAGGGGGAGTATCGCGGAATGAGCAGTTCTTC
J: TRBJ2-5; size: -; D: TRBD2; V: TRBV7-7; CDR3: CASSSSGPEETQYF; DNA: TGTGCCAGCAGCTCTAGCGGCCCCGAAGAGACCCAGTACTTC
J: TRBJ2-5; size: few; D: TRBD1; V: TRBV12-3/TRBV12-4; CDR3: CASSPGQGRRKTQYF; DNA: TGTGCCAGCAGTCCAGGACAGGGTCGTAGGAAGACCCAGTACTTC
J: TRBJ2-6; size: -; D: -; V: TRBV7-2; CDR3: CASSSRVSNSGANVLTF; DNA: TGTGCCAGCAGCTCCAGGGTCAGTAACTCTGGGGCCAACGTCCTGACTTTC
J: TRBJ2-1; size: -; D: TRBD1; V: TRBV12-3/TRBV12-4; CDR3: CASSSPGQGWGNEQFF; DNA: TGTGCCAGCAGTTCTCCAGGACAGGGGTGGGGGAATGAGCAGTTCTTC
J: TRBJ2-7; size: -; D: -; V: TRBV3-1; CDR3: CASSPQGTLYEQYF; DNA: TGTGCCAGCAGCCCGCAGGGGACCCTATACGAGCAGTACTTC
J: TRBJ1-2; size: once; D: -; V: TRBV4-2; CDR3: CASSHRFGCGYTF; DNA: TGTGCCAGCAGCCACCGTTTTGGGTGTGGCTACACCTTC
J: TRBJ2-3; size: -; D: -; V: TRBV6-5; CDR3: CASSHSSTGDTQYF; DNA: TGTGCCAGCAGTCACTCGAGCACCGGGGATACGCAGTATTTT